This T cell receptor (beta chain) was sequenced in a study of control samples from healthy donors and cancer patients. Germline CDR1 and CDR2: SQVTM and ANQGSEA. The CDR3 runs 13 residues. V lost 6 bases and J lost 2, with 13 bases in between. The table came from immunoSEQ multiplex PCR; TCRdb's copy has only in-frame clones and leaves some out. The data show roughly 160,000 clones, with roughly 94% seen just once and around 15% held by the top ten. The sequencing input was PBMCs. The chain couples TRBV29-1 to TRBJ1-2; D gene ambiguous. This TCR was sampled from a man in his sixties with colorectal cancer. The CDR3 sequence: CSVEGGGNYGYTF. The DNA for the CDR3 is TGCAGCGTGGAGGGCGGCGGGAACTATGGCTACACCTTC. The full variable domain, rest sourced from reference TRBV29-1 and TRBJ1-2, is SAVISQKPSRDICQRGTSLTIQCQVDSQVTMMFWYRQQPGQSLTLIATANQGSEATYESGFVIDKFPISRPNLTFSTLTVSNMSPEDSSIYLCSVEGGGNYGYTFGSGTRLTVV.